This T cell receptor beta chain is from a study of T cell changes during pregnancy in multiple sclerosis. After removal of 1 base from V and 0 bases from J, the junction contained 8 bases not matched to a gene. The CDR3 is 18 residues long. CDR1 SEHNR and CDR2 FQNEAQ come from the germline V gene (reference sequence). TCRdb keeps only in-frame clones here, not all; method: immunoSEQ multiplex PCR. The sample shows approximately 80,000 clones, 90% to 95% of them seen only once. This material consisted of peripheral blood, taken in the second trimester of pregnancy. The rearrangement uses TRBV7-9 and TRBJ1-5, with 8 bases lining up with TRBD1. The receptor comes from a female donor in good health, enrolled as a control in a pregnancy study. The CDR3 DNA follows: TGTGCCAGCAGCTTAGTAGGGGACAGGACTTATAGCAATCAGCCCCAGCATTTT. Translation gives CASSLVGDRTYSNQPQHF.